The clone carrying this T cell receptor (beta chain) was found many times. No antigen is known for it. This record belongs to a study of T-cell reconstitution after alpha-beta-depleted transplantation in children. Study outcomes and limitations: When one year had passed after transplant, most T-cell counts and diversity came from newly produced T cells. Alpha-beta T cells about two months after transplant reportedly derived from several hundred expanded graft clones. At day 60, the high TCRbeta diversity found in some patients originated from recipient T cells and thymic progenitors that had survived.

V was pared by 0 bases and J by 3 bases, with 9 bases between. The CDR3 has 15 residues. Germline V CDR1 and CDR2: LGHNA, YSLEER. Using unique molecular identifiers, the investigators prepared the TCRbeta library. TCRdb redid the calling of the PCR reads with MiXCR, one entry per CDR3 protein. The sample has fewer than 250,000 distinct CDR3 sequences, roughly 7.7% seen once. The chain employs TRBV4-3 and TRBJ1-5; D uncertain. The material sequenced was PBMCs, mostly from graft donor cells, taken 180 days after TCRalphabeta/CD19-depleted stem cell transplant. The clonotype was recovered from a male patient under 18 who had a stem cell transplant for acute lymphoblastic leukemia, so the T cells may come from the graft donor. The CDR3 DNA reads TGCGCCAGCAGCCAAGATGGGTCCTCCAATCAGCCCCAGCATTTT. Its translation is CASSQDGSSNQPQHF.